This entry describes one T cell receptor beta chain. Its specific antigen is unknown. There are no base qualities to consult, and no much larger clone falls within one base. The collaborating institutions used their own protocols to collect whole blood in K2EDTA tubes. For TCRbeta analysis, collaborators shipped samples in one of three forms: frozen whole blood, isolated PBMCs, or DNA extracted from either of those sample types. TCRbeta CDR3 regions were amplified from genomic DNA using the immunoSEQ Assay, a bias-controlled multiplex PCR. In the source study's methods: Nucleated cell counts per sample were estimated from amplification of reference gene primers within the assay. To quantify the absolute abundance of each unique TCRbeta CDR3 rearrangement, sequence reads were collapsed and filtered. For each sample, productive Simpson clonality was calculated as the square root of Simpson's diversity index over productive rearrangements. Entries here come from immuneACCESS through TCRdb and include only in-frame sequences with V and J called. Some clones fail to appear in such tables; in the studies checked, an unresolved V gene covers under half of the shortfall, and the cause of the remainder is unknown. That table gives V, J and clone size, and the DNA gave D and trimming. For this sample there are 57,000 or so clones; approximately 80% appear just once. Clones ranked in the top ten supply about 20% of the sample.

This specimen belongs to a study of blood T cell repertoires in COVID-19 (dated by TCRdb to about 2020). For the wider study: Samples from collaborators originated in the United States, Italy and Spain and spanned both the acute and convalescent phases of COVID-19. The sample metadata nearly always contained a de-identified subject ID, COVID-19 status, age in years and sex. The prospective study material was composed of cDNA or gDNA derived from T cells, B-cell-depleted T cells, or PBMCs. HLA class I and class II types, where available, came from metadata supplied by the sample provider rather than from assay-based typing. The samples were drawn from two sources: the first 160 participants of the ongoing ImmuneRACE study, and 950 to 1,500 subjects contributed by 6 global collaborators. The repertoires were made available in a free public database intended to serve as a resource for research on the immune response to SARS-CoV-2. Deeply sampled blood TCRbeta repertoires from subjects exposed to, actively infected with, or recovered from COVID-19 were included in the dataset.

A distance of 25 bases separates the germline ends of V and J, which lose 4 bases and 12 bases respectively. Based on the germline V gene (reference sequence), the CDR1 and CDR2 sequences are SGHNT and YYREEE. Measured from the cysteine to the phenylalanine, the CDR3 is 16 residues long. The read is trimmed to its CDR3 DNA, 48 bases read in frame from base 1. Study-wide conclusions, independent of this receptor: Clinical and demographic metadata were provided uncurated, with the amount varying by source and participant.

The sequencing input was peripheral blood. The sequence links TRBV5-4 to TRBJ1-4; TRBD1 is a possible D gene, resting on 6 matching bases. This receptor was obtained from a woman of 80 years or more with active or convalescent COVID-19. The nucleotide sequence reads TGTGCCAGCAGCCCCGACCCCAGAAGACACGAGGGGGAACTGTTTTTT. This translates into CASSPDPRRHEGELFF.